This T cell receptor (beta chain) was found in a study of T cells in Graves' hyperthyroidism and ophthalmopathy. Pregnant or lactating patients were excluded, as were those with uncontrolled infection or other autoimmune disease. Each 10 ml fresh peripheral blood draw supplied the PBMCs. This clonotype has at least ten counts. Germline CDR1 WNHNN, CDR2 SYGVQD (reference sequence). The CDR3 has 14 amino acids. V lost 1 base to trimming and J lost 2 bases, with 7 bases between them. From RNA transcripts, TCR beta CDR3 regions were amplified. First-round RT-PCR of the TCR CDR3 relied on the HTBI primer set. TCRdb fed the multiplex PCR reads into MiXCR, producing one record per CDR3 protein. This sample has about 420,000 distinct CDR3 sequences, with roughly 15% found just once.

This chain links TRBV10-1 with TRBJ2-3; D is unresolved. This sequence was found in a woman younger than 35 with Graves' hyperthyroidism. What was sequenced was blood. Written as DNA, the CDR3 is TGCGCCAGCAGTGAGTTGCTTATCACAGATACGCAGTATTTT. This codes for CASSELLITDTQYF.